A single TCR beta chain is shown here with its context. The antigen is unknown. The data were taken from a study of cytomegalovirus exposure and HLA in healthy donors. Study outcomes and limitations: Per a prior analysis, the majority of TCR beta V segments were productive roughly 87% or roughly 30% of the time. An analysis that came later showed most CMV-associated TCR beta chains appearing HLA-restricted. The study carried out a later analysis of TCR beta sequences. It associated approximately 16,000 of them with specific HLA alleles at a false discovery rate of 0.05.

There are 14 residues in the CDR3. V lost 4 bases and J 5 bases, leaving 15 bases between the germline ends. Germline lookup yields CDR1 SGHRS and CDR2 YFSETQ. The PCR had 60 Vbeta and 13 Jbeta primers. The data were produced by immunoSEQ multiplex PCR, yet TCRdb's version contains in-frame clones alone and is incomplete. The sample includes approximately 190,000 clones, around 81% of them seen just once. The V gene is TRBV5-1, the J gene TRBJ1-1; D is perhaps TRBD1 (5 bases). This sequence was found in a woman younger than 35 in good health and CMV-seropositive. Source material: PBMCs. The CDR3 reads CASSMAGEGTEAFF. Here the CDR3 DNA reads TGCGCCAGCAGCATGGCGGGGGAGGGAACTGAAGCTTTCTTT.